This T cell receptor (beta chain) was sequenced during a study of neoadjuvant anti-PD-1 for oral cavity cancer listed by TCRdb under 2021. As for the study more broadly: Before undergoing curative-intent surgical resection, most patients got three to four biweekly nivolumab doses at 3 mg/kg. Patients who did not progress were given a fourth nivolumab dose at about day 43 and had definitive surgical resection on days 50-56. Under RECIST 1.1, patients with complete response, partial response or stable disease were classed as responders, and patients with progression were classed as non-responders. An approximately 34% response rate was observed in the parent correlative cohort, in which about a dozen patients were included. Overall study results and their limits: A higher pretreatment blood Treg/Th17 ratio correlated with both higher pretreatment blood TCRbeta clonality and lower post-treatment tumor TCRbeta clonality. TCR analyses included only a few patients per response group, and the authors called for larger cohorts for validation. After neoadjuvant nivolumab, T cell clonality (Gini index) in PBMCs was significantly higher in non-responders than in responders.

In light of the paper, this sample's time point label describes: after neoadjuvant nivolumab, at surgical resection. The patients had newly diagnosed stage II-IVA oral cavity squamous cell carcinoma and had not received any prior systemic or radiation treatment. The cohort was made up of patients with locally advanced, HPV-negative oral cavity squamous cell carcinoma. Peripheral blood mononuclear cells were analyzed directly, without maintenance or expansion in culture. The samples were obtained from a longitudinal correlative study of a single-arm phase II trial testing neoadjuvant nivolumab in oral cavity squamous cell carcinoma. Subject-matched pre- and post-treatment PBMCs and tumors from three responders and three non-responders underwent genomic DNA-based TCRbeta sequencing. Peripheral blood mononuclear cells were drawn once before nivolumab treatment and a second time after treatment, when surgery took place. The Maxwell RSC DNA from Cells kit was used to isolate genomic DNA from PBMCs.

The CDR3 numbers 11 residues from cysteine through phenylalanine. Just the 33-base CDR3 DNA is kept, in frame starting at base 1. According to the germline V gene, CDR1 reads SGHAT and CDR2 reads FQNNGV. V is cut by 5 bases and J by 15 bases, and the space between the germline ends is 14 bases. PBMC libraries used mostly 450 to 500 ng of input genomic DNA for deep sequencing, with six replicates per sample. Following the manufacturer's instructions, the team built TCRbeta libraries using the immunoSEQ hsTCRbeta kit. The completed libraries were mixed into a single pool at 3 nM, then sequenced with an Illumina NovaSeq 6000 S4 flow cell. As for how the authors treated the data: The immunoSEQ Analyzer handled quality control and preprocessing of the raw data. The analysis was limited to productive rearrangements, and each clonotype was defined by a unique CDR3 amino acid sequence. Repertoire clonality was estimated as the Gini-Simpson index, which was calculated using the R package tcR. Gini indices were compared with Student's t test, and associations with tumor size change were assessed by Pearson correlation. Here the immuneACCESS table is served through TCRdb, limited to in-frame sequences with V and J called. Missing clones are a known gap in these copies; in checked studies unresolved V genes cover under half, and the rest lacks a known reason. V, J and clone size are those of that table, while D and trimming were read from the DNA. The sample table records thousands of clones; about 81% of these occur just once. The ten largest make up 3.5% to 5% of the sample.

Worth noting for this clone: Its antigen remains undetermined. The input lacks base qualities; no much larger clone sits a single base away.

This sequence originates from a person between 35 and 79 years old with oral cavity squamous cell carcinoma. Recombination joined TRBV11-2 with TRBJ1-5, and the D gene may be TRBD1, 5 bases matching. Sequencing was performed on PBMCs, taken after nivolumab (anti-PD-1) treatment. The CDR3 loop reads CASSDSLFGHF. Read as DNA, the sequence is TGTGCCAGCAGCGACAGCCTCTTTGGGCATTTT. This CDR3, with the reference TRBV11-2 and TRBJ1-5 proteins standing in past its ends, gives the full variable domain EAGVAQSPRYKIIEKRQSVAFWCNPISGHATLYWYQQILGQGPKLLIQFQNNGVVDDSQLPKDRFSAERLKGVDSTLKIQPAKLEDSAVYLCASSDSLFGHFGDGTRLSIL.